The rows below give T cell receptor beta chains drawn from one sample of a study of shared clonotypes between healthy human individuals. Some clones are missing from TCRdb's copy, which holds only in-frame ones; the method was immunoSEQ multiplex PCR. The sample gives around 1.9 million clones, around 93% of which show up once; roughly 1.7% is in the top ten. The specimen sequenced was naive CD8+ T cells from PBMCs. The receptors shown here come from a man aged 18 to 29 in good health. Some clones in this sample may be carry-over from other donors' samples. Each CDR3 is given with its conserved first and last residue. The D gene is left open where the match is weak. Part of the rows lack a size; the others show once, few, many or a class for expanded clones.

d_gene	v_gene	j_gene	abundance	CDR3aa	CDR3nt
NA	TRBV7-2	TRBJ2-3	once	CASSQGVSDTQYF	TGTGCCAGCAGCCAAGGGGTGTCAGATACGCAGTATTTT
NA	TRBV10-2	TRBJ2-7	NA	CATGPYEQYF	TGCGCCACTGGCCCCTACGAGCAGTACTTC
TRBD2	TRBV29-1	TRBJ2-1	NA	CSVENRLAGVNEQFF	TGCAGCGTTGAAAACAGACTAGCGGGAGTTAATGAGCAGTTCTTC
NA	TRBV7-3	TRBJ2-1	NA	CASSQGGDEQFF	TGTGCCAGCAGCCAAGGGGGGGACGAGCAGTTCTTC
NA	TRBV11-2	TRBJ1-2	NA	CASSLSTGGVRGYTF	TGTGCCAGCAGCTTATCCACGGGAGGGGTGAGGGGCTACACCTTC
TRBD1	TRBV18	TRBJ2-2	NA	CASSPPGQFGELFF	TGTGCCAGCTCACCCCCGGGACAGTTCGGGGAGCTGTTTTTT
NA	TRBV9	TRBJ2-2	NA	CASSGGHISGELFF	TGTGCCAGCAGCGGAGGACATATTTCCGGGGAGCTGTTTTTT
NA	TRBV27	TRBJ1-5	NA	CASSSLWSNQPQHF	TGTGCCAGCAGTTCCCTCTGGAGCAATCAGCCCCAGCATTTT
NA	TRBV7-9	TRBJ2-7	NA	CASSPSRAEQYF	TGTGCCAGCAGCCCCTCCAGGGCCGAGCAGTACTTC
TRBD1	TRBV7-9	TRBJ1-1	NA	CASSFGQGTEAFF	TGTGCCAGCAGCTTTGGACAGGGCACTGAAGCTTTCTTT
NA	TRBV28	TRBJ1-5	NA	CASSPGTRQPQHF	TGTGCCAGCAGTCCCGGGACACGACAGCCCCAGCATTTT
NA	TRBV9	TRBJ2-6	NA	CASSVDGEGGGDSGANVLTF	TGTGCCAGCAGCGTAGACGGTGAGGGAGGGGGCGACTCTGGGGCCAACGTCCTGACTTTC
TRBD2	TRBV5-1	TRBJ2-7	NA	CASSLEIAGSYEQYF	TGCGCCAGCAGCTTGGAAATAGCGGGTAGCTACGAGCAGTACTTC
NA	TRBV7-2	TRBJ1-5	NA	CASSLAGAGGNQPQHF	TGTGCCAGCAGCTTAGCGGGGGCTGGGGGCAATCAGCCCCAGCATTTT
TRBD2	TRBV29-1	TRBJ2-1	once	CSVEGLAGGFSYNEQFF	TGCAGCGTTGAAGGACTAGCGGGAGGGTTCTCCTACAATGAGCAGTTCTTC
NA	TRBV28	TRBJ2-5	NA	CASSVTEQETQYF	TGTGCCAGCAGTGTTACAGAGCAAGAGACCCAGTACTTC
NA	TRBV10-1	TRBJ2-2	NA	CASSDFGTGELFF	TGCGCCAGCAGTGACTTCGGAACCGGGGAGCTGTTTTTT